What follows describes a single T cell receptor (beta chain). V lost 4 bases, J lost 11 bases, and 5 bases stayed unmatched. CDR1 is SGHRS, CDR2 YFSETQ, per germline. The CDR3 covers 12 residues. These data are taken from a study of T cell changes during pregnancy in multiple sclerosis. Sequenced by immunoSEQ multiplex PCR; TCRdb stores in-frame clones only, minus some. The sample consists of about 83,000 clones, roughly nine tenths of them appearing once. The chain carries TRBV5-1 and TRBJ2-1; 8 positions agree with TRBD1. The sequence was obtained from a female donor in good health, serving as a control in a pregnancy study. Some clones in this sample may be carry-over from other donors' samples. This material consisted of PBMCs, taken in the first trimester of pregnancy. CDR3 in amino acids: CASSLTGGQQFF. The CDR3 region has the DNA TGCGCCAGCAGCCTAACAGGGGGTCAGCAGTTCTTC.